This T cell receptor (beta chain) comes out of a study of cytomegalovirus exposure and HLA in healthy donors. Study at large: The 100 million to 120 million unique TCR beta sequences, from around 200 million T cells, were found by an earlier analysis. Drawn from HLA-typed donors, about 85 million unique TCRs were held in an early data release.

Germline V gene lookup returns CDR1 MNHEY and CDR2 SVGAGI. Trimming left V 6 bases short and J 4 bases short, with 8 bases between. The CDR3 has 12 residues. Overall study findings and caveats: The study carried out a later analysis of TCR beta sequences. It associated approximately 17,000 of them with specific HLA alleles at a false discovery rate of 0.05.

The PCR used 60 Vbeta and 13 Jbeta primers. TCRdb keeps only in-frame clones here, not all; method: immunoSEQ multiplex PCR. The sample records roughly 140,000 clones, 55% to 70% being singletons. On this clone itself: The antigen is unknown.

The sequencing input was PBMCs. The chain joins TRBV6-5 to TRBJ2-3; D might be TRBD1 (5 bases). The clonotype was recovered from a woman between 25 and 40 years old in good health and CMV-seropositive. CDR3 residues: CASRQGPDTQYF. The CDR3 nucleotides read TGTGCCAGCAGGCAGGGCCCAGATACGCAGTATTTT.